The 8 T cell receptor beta chains below were found in one sample sequenced in a study of Ad26.COV2.S vaccination and SARS-CoV-2 variants. Libraries were prepared by immunoSEQ multiplex PCR; TCRdb keeps only in-frame clonotypes and omits some of them. Of some 320,000 clones listed, approximately 80% were seen once; the top ten hold approximately 2.2%. Treatment specified: 15 to 20 received Ad26.COV2.S at low or high dose, single or two shots; roughly five received placebo; per-sample allocation not given. Samples came from day 63 after the first vaccine or placebo injection. Sample: peripheral blood, taken in a trial of Ad26.COV2.S vaccine versus placebo. These receptors all stem from a person aged 18-65 years who received the Ad26.COV2.S COVID-19 vaccine or a placebo.

The chain joins TRBV20-1 to TRBJ1-5, with D possibly matching TRBD1 (6 bases). In germline, CDR1 is DFQATT, CDR2 SNEGSKA (reference sequence). V lost 3 bases, J lost 0 bases, and 12 bases lay in between. The CDR3 is 15 amino acids. CDR3 bases: TGCAGTGCTAGTAGGGGGGCTTATAGCAATCAGCCCCAGCATTTT. Translated: CSASRGAYSNQPQHF.

This chain joins TRBV13 and TRBJ2-3, with 9 positions matching TRBD2. The CDR3 totals 16 residues. V dropped 3 bases and J dropped 2; count of bases not matched to a gene: 6. Per germline, CDR1 PRHDT and CDR2 FYEKMQ (reference sequence). The CDR3 is CASSFQRGANTDTQYF. Written as DNA, the CDR3 is TGTGCCAGCAGCTTTCAGCGGGGGGCGAACACAGATACGCAGTATTTT.

This clone was recorded a few times. This sequence joins TRBV29-1 and TRBJ1-1; 11 bases are a match to TRBD1. This CDR3 comprises 14 residues. V lost 7 bases and J lost 8; bases outside the gene matches: 12. Looked up from germline, CDR1 is SQVTM and CDR2 is ANQGSEA. CDR3 bases: TGCAGCGCCGGCGGCCGGGACAGGGGGTTCGAAGCTTTCTTT. This translates into CSAGGRDRGFEAFF.

V is TRBV7-2 and J is TRBJ1-6, with no clear D. V was trimmed by 1 base and J by 9 bases, leaving 10 bases between them. Germline loops: CDR1 SGHTA, CDR2 FQGNSA. CDR3 length: 14 amino acids. CDR3 nucleotides: TGTGCCAGCAGCTTAGGATTCGGACTTTCACCCCTCCACTTT. This encodes CASSLGFGLSPLHF. The full variable domain, with the rest looked up from reference TRBV7-2 and TRBJ1-6, is GAGVSQSPSNKVTEKGKDVELRCDPISGHTALYWYRQSLGQGLEFLIYFQGNSAPDKSGLPSDRFSAERTGGSVSTLTIQRTQQEDSAVYLCASSLGFGLSPLHFGNGTRLTVT.

There are a few counts of this clone. V usage is TRBV4-2 and J usage is TRBJ1-4, with a weak D call TRBD1 (6 bases). The CDR3 is 14 residues long. CDR1 and CDR2 (germline): LGHNA, YNFKEQ. Trimming took 3 bases from V and 8 from J, leaving 13 bases between them. The CDR3 DNA reads as TGTGCCAGCAGCCACGTACAGGGAAACGAAAAACTGTTTTTT. It encodes CASSHVQGNEKLFF.

Only one count was recorded for this clone. The chain has TRBV29-1 and TRBJ1-2; D gene uncertain. This CDR3 region has 10 residues. The V end was cut by 2 bases, the J end by 8 bases, with 6 bases between. The germline gives CDR1 SQVTM, CDR2 ANQGSEA. The CDR3 spells CSVESEGYTF. The CDR3, as DNA: TGCAGCGTTGAATCGGAAGGCTACACCTTC. Combining the CDR3 with reference TRBV29-1 and TRBJ1-2 gives the whole variable domain SAVISQKPSRDICQRGTSLTIQCQVDSQVTMMFWYRQQPGQSLTLIATANQGSEATYESGFVIDKFPISRPNLTFSTLTVSNMSPEDSSIYLCSVESEGYTFGSGTRLTVV.

This clone was detected many times. The gene calls are TRBV7-9 and TRBJ2-1; no reliable D call. The V end lost 0 bases, the J end lost 9 bases, and 15 bases lay between the germline ends. Germline V gene data show CDR1 as SEHNR and CDR2 as FQNEAQ (reference sequence). The CDR3 runs 15 residues. The CDR3 protein is CASSLAGKVESEQFF. DNA of the CDR3: TGTGCCAGCAGCTTAGCGGGTAAGGTAGAGTCTGAGCAGTTCTTC. Using reference TRBV7-9 and TRBJ2-1 for the parts outside the CDR3, the full variable domain is DTGVSQNPRHKITKRGQNVTFRCDPISEHNRLYWYRQTLGQGPEFLTYFQNEAQLEKSRLLSDRFSAERPKGSFSTLEIQRTEQGDSAMYLCASSLAGKVESEQFFGPGTRLTVL.

This clone was picked up one time. The V call is TRBV2, the J call TRBJ2-7, with no clear D. Germline CDR1 reads SNHLY; CDR2 reads FYNNEI. The germline V and J ends were trimmed by 9 bases and 0 bases, with 9 bases remaining between them. CDR3 length: 12 residues. CDR3 amino acids: CASLRASYEQYF. The DNA of the CDR3 is TGTGCCAGTCTTAGGGCCTCCTACGAGCAGTACTTC.